The present T cell receptor beta chain was sequenced within a study of blood T cell repertoires in COVID-19. Profiled with immunoSEQ multiplex PCR; TCRdb holds only in-frame clones, not every one. The profile shows roughly 230,000 clones, 84% of them singletons. CDR1 and CDR2 from the germline V gene are SGHTA and FQGTGA. The CDR3 has 15 residues. Trimming removed 2 bases at V and 0 bases at J, with 8 bases between. Cohorts were determined from participant-reported clinical history. The sequence was collected from a man aged 50-59 years who had recovered from COVID-19. The sample taken for sequencing was PBMCs or T cells enriched from blood (not recorded which). This chain joins TRBV7-3 and TRBJ1-3, with D unclear. Here the CDR3 DNA reads TGTGCCAGCAGCTTAGACTCCCTCTCTGGAAACACCATATATTTT. The encoded protein is CASSLDSLSGNTIYF.